This T cell receptor (beta chain) was captured in a study of post-analysis software for immune sequencing data. Study context: The study covered relapsing-remitting, secondary progressive and progressive-relapsing courses of multiple sclerosis. Study-wide findings and caveats: Included in a set of about five TRBV segments more frequent in patients than controls were TRBV5-6, TRBV5-1 and TRBV20-1. Versus controls, multiple sclerosis patients showed significantly lower diversity (normalized Chao1).

Points on this clonotype: Its antigen is unidentified.

The germline gives CDR1 SQVTM, CDR2 ANQGSEA. The length of the CDR3 is 13 residues. Trimming removed 5 bases from V and 5 bases from J, with 15 bases in between. Built from TCR beta cDNA, the libraries had unique molecular identifiers in them. A population of about 0.9 to 10 million T cells gave rise to roughly 500,000 cDNA molecules. TCRdb re-called the PCR reads through MiXCR, storing one row per CDR3 protein. The table records roughly 800,000 distinct CDR3 sequences, around 50% of them present only once. The chain carries TRBV29-1 and TRBJ1-1; tentatively, D is TRBD1 (6 bases). The sequencing sample was made of blood. This sequence was found in a girl between 10 and 17 years old with multiple sclerosis. In DNA, the CDR3 is TGCAGCGTTCAGGGGAGATTGGGGACTGAAGCTTTCTTT. Protein product: CSVQGRLGTEAFF.